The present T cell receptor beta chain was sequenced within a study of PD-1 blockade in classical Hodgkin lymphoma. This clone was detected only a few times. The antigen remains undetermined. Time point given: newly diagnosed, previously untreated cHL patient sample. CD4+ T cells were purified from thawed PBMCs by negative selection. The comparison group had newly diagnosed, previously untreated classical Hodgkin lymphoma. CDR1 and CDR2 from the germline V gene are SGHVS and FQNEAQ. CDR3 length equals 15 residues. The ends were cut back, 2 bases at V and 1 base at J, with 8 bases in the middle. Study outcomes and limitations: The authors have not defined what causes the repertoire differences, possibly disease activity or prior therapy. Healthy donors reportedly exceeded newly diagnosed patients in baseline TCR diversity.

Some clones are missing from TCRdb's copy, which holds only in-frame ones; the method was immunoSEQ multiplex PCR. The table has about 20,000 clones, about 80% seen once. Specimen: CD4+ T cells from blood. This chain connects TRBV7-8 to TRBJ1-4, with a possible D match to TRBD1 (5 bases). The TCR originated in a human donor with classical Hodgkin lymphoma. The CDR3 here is CASSLSTGTNEKLFF. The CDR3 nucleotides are TGTGCCAGCAGCTTATCAACAGGAACTAATGAAAAACTGTTTTTT.